This paragraph reports one T cell receptor beta chain. Via MiXCR, TCRdb re-called the 5' RACE reads, giving one row per CDR3 protein. Here the sample spans over 600,000 distinct CDR3 sequences, over 20% being singletons. No donor was unhealthy or non-Caucasian. The sample originates from a study of identical twins. Germline CDR1 and CDR2: SEHNR and FQNEAQ (reference sequence). The CDR3 extends over 14 amino acids. Trimming left V 4 bases short and J 6 bases short, with 16 bases between. In addition, the sample was reused for a study of T cells expressing NK-cell markers. In that study: It was sorted CD3+CD56-NKG2C+, CD3+CD56+NKG2C- and CD3+CD56+NKG2C+ T cells that provided the TCR beta repertoires. In five to seven donors, dominant CD3+CD56+NKG2C+ clonotypes ranked among the top 10 CD8+ clonotypes.

The material sequenced was PBMCs. The chain has TRBV7-9 and TRBJ2-7; D remains ambiguous. The receptor comes from a woman in her late teens or twenties in good health. The CDR3 sequence is CASSSAWGRPEQYF. In nucleotides, the CDR3 is TGTGCCAGCAGCTCCGCGTGGGGTAGGCCCGAGCAGTACTTC.